This T cell receptor (beta chain) emerged from a study of blood T cell repertoires in COVID-19. Across the study: Both acute and convalescent COVID-19 samples were obtained from the United States, Italy and Spain. Sources were T cells, B-cell-depleted T cells, or PBMCs; the material itself was cDNA or gDNA.

This clone was recorded many times. Original data processing: Estimation of nucleated cell counts relied on the amplification of reference gene primers. Clones were read by immunoSEQ multiplex PCR, and TCRdb kept only the in-frame ones, dropping some. V and J calls and clone size are as listed in that table; D and trimming were resolved from the DNA. The profile covers under 300,000 clones, with about nine tenths appearing a single time and 2.2% taken by the ten largest. Sequencing was done on a sample of peripheral blood. This receptor was taken from a young man who had recovered from COVID-19.

The CDR3 reads CASSSTGGANYNEQFF. The CDR3 coding sequence is TGTGCCAGCAGCTCGACCGGGGGGGCCAACTACAATGAGCAGTTCTTC. V usage is TRBV5-4 and J usage is TRBJ2-1; 8 bases align to TRBD2. V was pared by 3 bases and J by 3 bases, with 8 bases of the junction left unmatched. CDR3 length: 16 amino acids. Germline assignment: CDR1 SGHNT and CDR2 YYREEE (reference sequence).